This T cell receptor (beta chain) was documented in a study of cytotoxic CD8 clonotypes in ibrutinib-treated CLL. Library input was around 2 micrograms of DNA from cryopreserved PBMCs. Sequencing used immunoSEQ multiplex PCR; TCRdb keeps in-frame clones, though not all of them. The sample yields over 140,000 clones, 80% seen once. V was trimmed by 1 base and J by 1 base, leaving 8 bases between them. Germline V gives CDR1 LNHDA, CDR2 SQIVND (reference sequence). The CDR3 is 16 amino acids. The chain carries TRBV19 and TRBJ2-6; D call uncertain. Specimen: PBMCs, collected after 36 months of ibrutinib treatment. The sequence came from a human donor with chronic lymphocytic leukemia. The CDR3 DNA is TGTGCCAGTAGTATAGGTGGGGTTTCTGGGGCCAACGTCCTGACTTTC. It encodes CASSIGGVSGANVLTF.